This TCR beta chain was profiled in a study of blood T cells in healthy people across ages. Trimming cost V 6 bases and J 11 bases, with 22 bases left between them. This CDR3 comprises 14 residues. Germline V gene lookup returns CDR1 MNHNS and CDR2 SASEGT. Sample-barcoded 5' priming and a J-beta primer mix drove a second PCR of roughly 7 to 11 cycles. Every cDNA was tagged by a template-switch adaptor with 12 random nucleotides. TCRdb re-called the 5' RACE reads through MiXCR, storing one row per CDR3 protein. The sample consists of 700,000 or so distinct CDR3 sequences, around two fifths of them appearing once.

The chain recombines TRBV6-1 with TRBJ2-5, with D tentatively TRBD2 (7 bases). The sequence came from an elderly man in good health. What was sequenced was blood. CDR3 loop: CASSPGGGGNEQYF. Written as DNA, the CDR3 is TGTGCCAGCAGCCCGGGGGGCGGGGGTAATGAGCAGTACTTC.